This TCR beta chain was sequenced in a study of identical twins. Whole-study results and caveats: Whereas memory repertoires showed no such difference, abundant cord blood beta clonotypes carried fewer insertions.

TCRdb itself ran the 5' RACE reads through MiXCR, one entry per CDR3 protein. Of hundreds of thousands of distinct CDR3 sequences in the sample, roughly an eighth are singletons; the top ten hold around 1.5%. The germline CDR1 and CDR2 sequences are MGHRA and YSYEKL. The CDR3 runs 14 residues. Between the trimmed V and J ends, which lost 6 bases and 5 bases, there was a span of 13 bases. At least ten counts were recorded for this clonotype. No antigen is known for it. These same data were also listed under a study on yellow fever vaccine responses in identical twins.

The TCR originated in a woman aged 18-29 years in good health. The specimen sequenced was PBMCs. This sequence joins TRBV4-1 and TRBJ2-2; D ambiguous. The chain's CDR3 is CASRAPIGTGELFF. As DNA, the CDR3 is TGCGCCAGCAGAGCCCCGATTGGGACCGGGGAGCTGTTTTTT.